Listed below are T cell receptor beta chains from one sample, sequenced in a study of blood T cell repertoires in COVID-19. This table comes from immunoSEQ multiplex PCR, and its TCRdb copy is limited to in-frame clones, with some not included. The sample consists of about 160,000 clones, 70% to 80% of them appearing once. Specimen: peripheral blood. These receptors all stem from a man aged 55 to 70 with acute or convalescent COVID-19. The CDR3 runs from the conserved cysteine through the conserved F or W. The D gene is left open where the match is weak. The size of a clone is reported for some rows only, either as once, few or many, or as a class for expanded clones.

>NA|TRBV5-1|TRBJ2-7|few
CASSLRERSEQYF
TGCGCCAGCAGCTTGCGAGAACGAAGCGAGCAGTACTTC
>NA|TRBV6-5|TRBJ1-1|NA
CASSYGRGEWNTEAFF
TGTGCCAGCAGTTACGGAAGGGGCGAATGGAACACTGAAGCTTTCTTT
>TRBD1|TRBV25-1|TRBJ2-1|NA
CASSVPGQGRNEQFF
TGTGCCAGCAGTGTTCCCGGACAGGGCCGAAATGAGCAGTTCTTC
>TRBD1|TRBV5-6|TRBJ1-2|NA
CASSVFRDRESTNYGYTF
TGTGCCAGCAGCGTCTTCCGAGACAGGGAGAGTACTAACTATGGCTACACCTTC
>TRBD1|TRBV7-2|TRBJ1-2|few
CASSPPGQGAFGYTF
TGTGCCAGCAGCCCACCGGGACAGGGGGCCTTTGGCTACACCTTC
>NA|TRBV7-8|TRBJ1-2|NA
CASSPGYQKANYGYTF
TGTGCCAGCAGCCCGGGGTATCAAAAAGCTAACTATGGCTACACCTTC
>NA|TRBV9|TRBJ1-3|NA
CASSVDQSGNTIYF
TGTGCCAGCAGCGTAGATCAATCTGGAAACACCATATATTTT
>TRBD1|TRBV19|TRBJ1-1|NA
CASKDRGHGSTEAFF
TGTGCCAGTAAAGACAGGGGGCATGGTAGCACTGAAGCTTTCTTT
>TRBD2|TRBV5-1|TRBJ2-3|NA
CASSSRPGLAGGRTDTQYF
TGCGCCAGCAGCTCGCGGCCGGGACTAGCGGGGGGGCGGACAGATACGCAGTATTTT
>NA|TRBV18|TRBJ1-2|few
CASSRPGTPNYGYTF
TGTGCCAGCTCACGACCCGGGACACCTAACTATGGCTACACCTTC
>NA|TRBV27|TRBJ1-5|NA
CASSSMGPYQPQHF
TGTGCCAGCAGTTCCATGGGGCCCTATCAGCCCCAGCATTTT
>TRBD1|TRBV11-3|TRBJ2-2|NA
CASTPGGQFPTGELFF
TGTGCCAGCACCCCAGGGGGACAGTTCCCCACCGGGGAGCTGTTTTTT
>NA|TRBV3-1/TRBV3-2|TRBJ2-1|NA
CASSQEADSYNEQFF
TGTGCCAGCAGCCAAGAGGCGGACAGTTACAATGAGCAGTTCTTC
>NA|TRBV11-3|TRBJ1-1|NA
CASSLGTTTEAFF
TGTGCCAGCAGCTTAGGGACTACCACTGAAGCTTTCTTT
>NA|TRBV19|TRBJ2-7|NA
CASRPGYPHYEQYF
TGTGCCAGTAGGCCAGGGTACCCTCACTACGAGCAGTACTTC
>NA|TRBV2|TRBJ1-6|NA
CASSEFRMTRVGGSPLHF
TGTGCCAGCAGTGAATTCAGGATGACCCGAGTAGGAGGTTCACCCCTCCACTTT